This T cell receptor beta chain comes out of a study of blood T cell repertoires in COVID-19. On the study more broadly: Collection of acute and convalescent COVID-19 samples took place in the United States, Italy and Spain. Sources were T cells, B-cell-depleted T cells, or PBMCs; the material itself was cDNA or gDNA.

Per the authors' pipeline: The authors estimated nucleated cell counts from reference gene primer amplification. This table comes from immunoSEQ multiplex PCR, and its TCRdb copy is limited to in-frame clones, with some not included. D and trimming were read from the DNA, whereas the V and J calls and clone size are those reported in that table. The sample has 40,000 to 50,000 clones; roughly nine tenths are singletons. Germline-derived CDR1 and CDR2 are LNHDA and SQIVND (reference sequence). The CDR3 sequence is 17 residues long. V lost 10 bases, J lost 3 bases, and 13 bases stayed unmatched. Sequenced: peripheral blood. The chain couples TRBV19 to TRBJ2-6; the match to TRBD1 covers 9 bases. The origin of this receptor is a human donor in a cohort sampled during active COVID-19. The CDR3 coding sequence is TGTGCCACCCTACAGGAACAGGGGGCGATTGGGGCCAACGTCCTGACTTTC. The encoded protein is CATLQEQGAIGANVLTF.